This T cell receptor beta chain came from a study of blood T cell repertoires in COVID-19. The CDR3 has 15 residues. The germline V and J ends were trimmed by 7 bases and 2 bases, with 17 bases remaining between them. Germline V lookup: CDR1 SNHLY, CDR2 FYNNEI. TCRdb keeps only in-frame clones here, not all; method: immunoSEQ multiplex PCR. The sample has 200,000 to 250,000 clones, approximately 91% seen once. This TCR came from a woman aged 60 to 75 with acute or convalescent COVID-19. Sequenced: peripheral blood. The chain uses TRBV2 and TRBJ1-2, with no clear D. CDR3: CASTEVRAPNYGYTF. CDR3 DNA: TGTGCCAGCACTGAGGTGAGGGCCCCAAACTATGGCTACACCTTC.